This T cell receptor beta chain is drawn from a study of blood T cell repertoires in COVID-19 (dated by TCRdb to about 2020). Context from the whole study: Samples from collaborators originated in the United States, Italy and Spain and spanned both the acute and convalescent phases of COVID-19. Where HLA class I and class II types were available, the types were taken from metadata supplied by the sample provider, not from assay-based typing. Deeply sampled blood TCRbeta repertoires from subjects exposed to, actively infected with, or recovered from COVID-19 were included in the dataset. The samples were drawn from the first 160 participants of the ongoing ImmuneRACE study and from about 1,200 subjects provided by 6 global collaborators. The prospective study material was composed of cDNA or gDNA derived from T cells, B-cell-depleted T cells, or PBMCs. The sample metadata nearly always contained a de-identified subject ID, COVID-19 status, age in years and sex. The repertoires were released in a freely available public database meant as a resource for research on the immune response to SARS-CoV-2.

The immunoSEQ Assay, a bias-controlled multiplex PCR, was used to amplify TCRbeta CDR3 regions from genomic DNA. Per the authors' processing: Nucleated cell counts per sample were estimated from amplification of reference gene primers within the assay. To quantify the absolute abundance of each unique TCRbeta CDR3 rearrangement, sequence reads were collapsed and filtered. For each sample, productive Simpson clonality was calculated as the square root of Simpson's diversity index over productive rearrangements. TCRdb re-hosts the immuneACCESS table, in-frame sequences only. Its copies lack some clones; in the studies checked, an unresolved V gene accounts for under half of them, and the cause for the rest is not known. D and trimming come from the DNA, and the V and J calls and clone size come from that table. This sample gives approximately 170,000 clones in total; about 86% of them show up just once. The top ten constitute more than 3% of the sample.

The germline V and J ends show losses of 3 bases and 6 bases respectively, and no gene match explains 3 bases of the junction. The cysteine opens and the phenylalanine closes a CDR3 of 14 amino acids. Only the CDR3 DNA stays, 42 bases, in frame from base 1. The germline V gene encodes CDR1 SGHTA and CDR2 FQGNSA. General findings and caveats noted by the study authors: The amount of clinical and demographic metadata varied by source and participant and was provided uncurated.

The collaborating institutions used their own protocols to collect whole blood in K2EDTA tubes. For TCRbeta analysis, collaborator samples were shipped as frozen whole blood, as isolated PBMCs, or as DNA extracted from either sample type. Concerning this clone: Its antigen has not been determined. No base qualities exist here, and no much larger clone lies one base off it.

The chain uses TRBV7-2 and TRBJ2-7; the central 12 bases match TRBD2. The source material was peripheral blood. The clonotype comes from a woman between 70 and 85 years old with acute or convalescent COVID-19. The CDR3 is CASSLTSGGPEQYF. In nucleotide form, the sequence is TGTGCCAGCAGCTTGACTAGCGGGGGACCCGAGCAGTACTTC.